A single sample is the source of the 32 T cell receptor beta chains below, sequenced in a study of blood T cell repertoires in COVID-19. TCRdb's table, derived via immunoSEQ multiplex PCR, lists solely in-frame clones and lacks some. The sample lists fewer than 200,000 clones, 86% occurring once. The sequenced sample consisted of peripheral blood. The receptor source for this set is a man aged 70 or older with active or convalescent COVID-19.

The chain uses TRBV11-2 and TRBJ1-2; D is unresolved. Between the trimmed V and J ends, which lost 6 bases and 2 bases, there was a span of 10 bases. This CDR3 region has 13 residues. The germline V gene encodes CDR1 SGHAT and CDR2 FQNNGV. The CDR3 nucleotides are TGTGCCAGCAGGCCCACAGAGAACTATGGCTACACCTTC. It encodes CASRPTENYGYTF.

The chain combines TRBV7-3 with TRBJ1-5; no clear D gene. This CDR3 region has 9 residues. Germline V CDR1 and CDR2: SGHTA, FQGTGA. V lost 3 bases to trimming and J lost 15 bases, with 6 bases between them. The CDR3 is CASSLIGHF. The CDR3 DNA reads TGTGCCAGCAGCTTGATCGGGCATTTT. Combining the CDR3 with reference TRBV7-3 and TRBJ1-5 gives the whole variable domain GAGVSQTPSNKVTEKGKYVELRCDPISGHTALYWYRQSLGQGPEFLIYFQGTGAADDSGLPNDRFFAVRPEGSVSTLKIQRTERGDSAVYLCASSLIGHFGDGTRLSIL.

The chain is built from TRBV9 and TRBJ1-1; 7 positions agree with TRBD1. The V gene end was trimmed by 3 bases and the J gene end by 1 base; junction bases not matched to a gene: 12. Looked up from germline, CDR1 is SGDLS and CDR2 is YYNGEE. The CDR3 covers 17 residues. This CDR3 is CASSAAARTGQNTEAFF. The CDR3 nucleotides read TGTGCCAGCAGCGCCGCGGCCCGGACAGGCCAGAACACTGAAGCTTTCTTT.

The chain's CDR3 is CASSPGTGIKNYGYTF. CDR3 sequence (DNA): TGTGCCAGCAGCCCCGGGACAGGGATAAAGAACTATGGCTACACCTTC. The chain couples TRBV5-4 to TRBJ1-2; 9 bases are a match to TRBD1. The V gene end was trimmed by 4 bases and the J gene end by 2 bases; junction bases not matched to a gene: 9. CDR3 length: 16 amino acids. Germline CDR1 is SGHNT and CDR2 is YYREEE (reference sequence).

J is TRBJ1-4 and V is TRBV10-2; 7 bases map to TRBD1. The germline gives CDR1 WSHSY, CDR2 SAAADI. V dropped 6 bases and J dropped 6; count of bases not matched to a gene: 1. This CDR3 comprises 12 residues. The CDR3: CASRQGDEKLFF. The CDR3 region has the DNA TGCGCCAGCAGGCAGGGGGATGAAAAACTGTTTTTT.

CDR3 bases: TGTGCCAGCAGCTTCCGGGACAGGGTTGGCGAGCAGTTCTTC. Translating gives CASSFRDRVGEQFF. The rearrangement links TRBV11-2 to TRBJ2-1; TRBD1 matches 9 bases. Germline CDR1 SGHAT, CDR2 FQNNGV. With V trimmed by 3 bases and J by 10 bases, 7 bases remained unmatched. The CDR3 length is 14 residues.

The DNA for the CDR3 is TGTGCCAGCAGCCAACGGACAGGGGCCTTTTATAATTCACCCCTCCACTTT. Its translation is CASSQRTGAFYNSPLHF. The chain has TRBV3-1 (or the pseudogene TRBV3-2) and TRBJ1-6; 9 nucleotides line up with TRBD1. Germline V gene lookup returns CDR1 LGHDT and CDR2 YNNKEL (reference sequence). The CDR3 totals 17 residues. The V gene end was trimmed by 2 bases and the J gene end by 4 bases; junction bases not matched to a gene: 6.

On this clone: This sample also contains other DNA sequences that code for the same CDR3. The chain recombines TRBV6-6 with TRBJ1-1; TRBD1 aligns across 9 bases. The CDR3 sequence is 13 residues long. Trimming cost V 6 bases and J 6 bases; bases outside gene matches: 5. Germline V gene data show CDR1 as MNHNY and CDR2 as SVGAGI (reference sequence). The CDR3 nucleotides are TGTGCCAGCAGCCCGGACAGGGGAGCTGAAGCTTTCTTT. Translated, it gives CASSPDRGAEAFF.

CDR3 DNA: TGCGCCAGCAGCCAATGGGGCTCTGGCACCTCTAACTATGGCTACACCTTC. It encodes CASSQWGSGTSNYGYTF. The V gene is TRBV4-1, the J gene TRBJ1-2, with D tentatively TRBD1 (5 bases). The CDR3 extends over 17 amino acids. Germline values: CDR1 MGHRA, CDR2 YSYEKL. V was shortened by 2 bases and J by 0 bases, with 16 bases between the two germline ends.

V is TRBV7-2 and J is TRBJ2-7; D not resolved. This CDR3 contains 11 residues. Deletions cut 5 bases from V and 7 bases from J, with 9 bases between. The germline V gene encodes CDR1 SGHTA and CDR2 FQGNSA. In DNA form, the CDR3 reads TGTGCCAGCAGCAGTCTGAGAGAGCAGTACTTC. Encoded protein: CASSSLREQYF. Together with reference TRBV7-2 and TRBJ2-7, the CDR3 gives the full variable domain: GAGVSQSPSNKVTEKGKDVELRCDPISGHTALYWYRQSLGQGLEFLIYFQGNSAPDKSGLPSDRFSAERTGGSVSTLTIQRTQQEDSAVYLCASSSLREQYFGPGTRLTVT.

This clone appeared once. The chain is built from TRBV6-5 and TRBJ1-6; D is perhaps TRBD1 (6 bases). This CDR3 region has 12 residues. Germline CDR1 MNHEY, CDR2 SVGAGI. The germline V and J ends were trimmed by 11 bases and 5 bases, with 10 bases remaining between them. CDR3: CAVQGNNSPLHF. The CDR3 DNA sequence: TGTGCCGTACAGGGAAATAATTCACCCCTCCACTTT.

This clone appeared a single time. The CDR3 loop is CASSLATQGTEAFF. The CDR3 nucleotides are TGTGCCAGCAGCTTAGCGACTCAGGGCACTGAAGCTTTCTTT. The chain is built from TRBV7-2 and TRBJ1-1; maybe TRBD1 (5 bases). The CDR3 spans 14 residues. Germline loops: CDR1 SGHTA, CDR2 FQGNSA. Trimming left V 0 bases short and J 4 bases short, with 9 bases between.

The chain's CDR3 is CASSKGLAGDTDTQYF. The DNA of the CDR3 is TGTGCCAGCAGCAAGGGACTAGCGGGAGACACAGATACGCAGTATTTT. V usage is TRBV14 and J usage is TRBJ2-3; TRBD2 matches 14 bases. The CDR3 has 16 amino acids. The junction had 3 bases not matched to a gene; V was cut back by 5 bases and J by 2 bases. Germline V CDR1 and CDR2: SGHDN, FVKESK.

The CDR3 spells CASSLGTEQETQYF. CDR3 DNA: TGTGCCAGCAGCCTAGGGACAGAACAAGAGACCCAGTACTTC. The chain combines TRBV5-4 with TRBJ2-5; 7 nucleotides agree with TRBD1. The trim removed 4 bases at V and 2 bases at J, leaving 5 bases unmatched. The CDR3 is 14 residues long. The germline CDR1 and CDR2 sequences are SGHNT and YYREEE (reference sequence). The entire variable domain, with the rest obtained from reference TRBV5-4 and TRBJ2-5, is as follows: ETGVTQSPTHLIKTRGQQVTLRCSSQSGHNTVSWYQQALGQGPQFIFQYYREEENGRGNFPPRFSGLQFPNYSSELNVNALELDDSALYLCASSLGTEQETQYFGPGTRLLVL.

In this sample, this clone turned up a few times. V is TRBV7-6 and J is TRBJ1-1, with 8 bases identical to TRBD1. CDR1 and CDR2 (germline): SGHVS, FNYEAQ. The CDR3 has 15 residues. J gave up 5 bases and V 2 bases, and 7 bases lay outside the gene matches. The CDR3 DNA follows: TGTGCCAGCAGCTTAATCGACAGGGGTGGTACTGAAGCTTTCTTT. Translating gives CASSLIDRGGTEAFF.

The gene calls are TRBV18 and TRBJ2-7; D may be TRBD1 (6 bases). This CDR3 is 15 amino acids long. The V and J ends lost 2 bases and 6 bases respectively, with 17 bases between them. Germline V CDR1 and CDR2: KGHSH, LQKENI. The CDR3 spells CASSPARGVGGEQYF. In DNA, the CDR3 is TGTGCCAGCTCACCAGCCAGGGGAGTTGGAGGCGAGCAGTACTTC.

The V gene is TRBV14, the J gene TRBJ1-1, with D perhaps matching TRBD1 (5 bases). The germline V gene encodes CDR1 SGHDN and CDR2 FVKESK. The CDR3 contains 15 residues. V lost 5 bases, J lost 1 base, and 14 bases lay in between. CDR3 loop: CASSFQDTPNTEAFF. The CDR3 DNA sequence: TGTGCCAGCAGCTTCCAGGACACCCCGAACACTGAAGCTTTCTTT. Filled out from reference TRBV14 and TRBJ1-1, the complete variable domain reads EAGVTQFPSHSVIEKGQTVTLRCDPISGHDNLYWYRRVMGKEIKFLLHFVKESKQDESGMPNNRFLAERTGGTYSTLKVQPAELEDSGVYFCASSFQDTPNTEAFFGQGTRLTVV.

This clone was seen once. The chain is built from TRBV7-9 and TRBJ2-7; 8 positions agree with TRBD1. The CDR3 is 14 residues long. The V and J ends lost 5 bases and 5 bases, in that order; junction bases with no gene match: 8. CDR1 SEHNR and CDR2 FQNEAQ come from the germline V gene (reference sequence). The CDR3 is CASSTRDRIHEQYF. The DNA of the CDR3 is TGTGCCAGCAGCACTAGGGACAGGATCCACGAGCAGTACTTC.

The chain uses TRBV18 and TRBJ2-7; D not certain. The germline V gene encodes CDR1 KGHSH and CDR2 LQKENI. Trimming left V 2 bases short and J 3 bases short, with 8 bases between. The CDR3 contains 13 residues. Here the CDR3 reads CASSPSGNYEQYF. The CDR3 nucleotides are TGTGCCAGCTCACCAAGTGGCAACTACGAGCAGTACTTC. Filled out from reference TRBV18 and TRBJ2-7, the complete variable domain reads NAGVMQNPRHLVRRRGQEARLRCSPMKGHSHVYWYRQLPEEGLKFMVYLQKENIIDESGMPKERFSAEFPKEGPSILRIQQVVRGDSAAYFCASSPSGNYEQYFGPGTRLTVT.

This clone was counted once. The rearrangement uses TRBV28 and TRBJ2-4, with D possibly being TRBD1 (6 bases). CDR1 and CDR2 (germline): MDHEN, SYDVKM. CDR3 length equals 13 residues. The V end lost 4 bases, the J end lost 8 bases, and 12 bases lay between the germline ends. Here the CDR3 DNA reads TGTGCCAGCAGTTCCCCCCCAGGGGACATTCAGTACTTC. Translation: CASSSPPGDIQYF.

This chain uses TRBV5-5 with TRBJ1-2; D unclear. CDR1 and CDR2 from the germline V gene are SGHKS and YYEKEE (reference sequence). The CDR3 has 13 amino acids. The ends were cut back, 2 bases at V and 2 bases at J, with 7 bases in the middle. The CDR3 region has the DNA TGTGCCAGCAGCTTCACCGGGAACTATGGCTACACCTTC. This gives the protein CASSFTGNYGYTF.

The chain uses TRBV4-3 and TRBJ2-1, with 7 bases matching TRBD2. Germline V CDR1 and CDR2: LGHNA, YSLEER. The CDR3 covers 16 residues. J lost 3 bases, V lost 1 base, and 6 bases had no gene match. The chain's CDR3 is CASSQVPAGIYNEQFF. The CDR3 bases are TGCGCCAGCAGCCAAGTGCCAGCGGGGATCTACAATGAGCAGTTCTTC.

The chain employs TRBV28 and TRBJ1-1; TRBD1 matches 7 bases. CDR1 MDHEN and CDR2 SYDVKM come from the germline V gene. V was pared by 7 bases and J by 0 bases, with 5 bases of the junction left unmatched. This CDR3 contains 14 residues. CDR3 region: CASKLGQLNTEAFF. The CDR3 DNA reads TGTGCCAGCAAACTGGGACAGCTGAACACTGAAGCTTTCTTT.

The CDR3 DNA sequence: TGTGCCAGCAGTGGCCCTCCGAACACCGGGGAGCTGTTTTTT. Residues: CASSGPPNTGELFF. The gene calls are TRBV27 and TRBJ2-2; D unresolved. The ends were cut back, 5 bases at V and 0 bases at J, with 7 bases in the middle. This CDR3 is 14 amino acids long. CDR1 and CDR2 (germline): MNHEY, SMNVEV (reference sequence).

The rearrangement links TRBV5-5 to TRBJ1-6; D is possibly TRBD1 (5 bases). This CDR3 spans 15 amino acids. Germline V gene data show CDR1 as SGHKS and CDR2 as YYEKEE (reference sequence). V shed 2 bases and J shed 1 base, with 7 bases lying between them. CDR3 sequence (DNA): TGTGCCAGCAGCTTCGGGGGGTCCTATAATTCACCCCTCCACTTT. Residues: CASSFGGSYNSPLHF. The whole variable domain, filled in from reference TRBV5-5 and TRBJ1-6, reads DAGVTQSPTHLIKTRGQQVTLRCSPISGHKSVSWYQQVLGQGPQFIFQYYEKEERGRGNFPDRFSARQFPNYSSELNVNALLLGDSALYLCASSFGGSYNSPLHFGNGTRLTVT.

The J gene is TRBJ1-6, the V gene TRBV24-1; 8 nucleotides match TRBD1. V gave up 9 bases and J gave up 6 bases; unmatched junction bases: 3. This CDR3 contains 13 residues. The germline CDR1 and CDR2 sequences are KGHDR and SFDVKD. The CDR3 sequence is CATQGASNSPLHF. CDR3 nucleotide sequence: TGTGCCACCCAGGGGGCCTCTAATTCACCCCTCCACTTT.

CDR3 residues: CASRDEARNYGYTF. CDR3 in DNA: TGTGCCAGCAGGGATGAGGCTCGGAACTATGGCTACACCTTC. The V gene is TRBV28, the J gene TRBJ1-2; no clear D. The CDR3 loop spans 14 amino acids. Trimming pared 6 bases from V and 2 bases from J, leaving 13 bases between. Germline values: CDR1 MDHEN, CDR2 SYDVKM.

The genes are TRBV6-5 and TRBJ1-6; D not certain. Germline assignment: CDR1 MNHEY and CDR2 SVGAGI. Between the trimmed V and J ends, which lost 6 bases and 9 bases, there was a span of 15 bases. The CDR3 is made up of 14 amino acids. The CDR3 region is CASREEGLGSPLHF. CDR3 nucleotide sequence: TGTGCCAGCAGGGAGGAGGGTTTAGGTTCACCCCTCCACTTT.

The gene calls are TRBV3-1 (or the pseudogene TRBV3-2) and TRBJ1-2; tentative D call: TRBD1 (6 bases). The germline gives CDR1 LGHDT, CDR2 YNNKEL (reference sequence). This CDR3 comprises 14 residues. Trimming stripped 4 bases from V and 2 bases from J, with 11 bases between. The DNA for the CDR3 is TGTGCCAGCAGCCCTGAACAGGGCAACTATGGCTACACCTTC. This gives the protein CASSPEQGNYGYTF.

This clone appeared a single time. The chain has TRBV30 and TRBJ1-1; D unresolved. V was clipped by 8 bases and J by 1 base, with 20 bases between them. The germline gives CDR1 GTSNPN, CDR2 SVGIG (reference sequence). This CDR3 comprises 15 residues. CDR3 nucleotides: TGTGCCCTCTTCCCTAGGGCGGGATGGAACACTGAAGCTTTCTTT. Translating it yields CALFPRAGWNTEAFF. The full variable domain, in which reference TRBV30 and TRBJ1-1 provide the parts outside the CDR3, is SQTIHQWPATLVQPVGSPLSLECTVEGTSNPNLYWYRQAAGRGLQLLFYSVGIGQISSEVPQNLSASRPQDRQFILSSKKLLLSDSGFYLCALFPRAGWNTEAFFGQGTRLTVV.

The chain employs TRBV6-5 and TRBJ2-2; D possibly corresponds to TRBD1 (5 bases). V was cut by 5 bases and J by 2 bases, with 12 bases left in between. The CDR3 is 15 amino acids. Germline V gives CDR1 MNHEY, CDR2 SVGAGI. CDR3 DNA sequence: TGTGCCAGCAGTATTCAGACAGTCAACACCGGGGAGCTGTTTTTT. This encodes CASSIQTVNTGELFF.

The rearrangement joins TRBV30 to TRBJ1-1; D is undetermined. CDR3 length: 14 residues. V lost 0 bases and J 1 base, leaving 9 bases between the germline ends. Germline V CDR1 and CDR2: GTSNPN, SVGIG (reference sequence). CDR3 sequence (DNA): TGTGCCTGGAGTGTCCAGGTTTCGAACACTGAAGCTTTCTTT. This codes for CAWSVQVSNTEAFF. Using reference TRBV30 and TRBJ1-1 for the parts outside the CDR3, the full variable domain is SQTIHQWPATLVQPVGSPLSLECTVEGTSNPNLYWYRQAAGRGLQLLFYSVGIGQISSEVPQNLSASRPQDRQFILSSKKLLLSDSGFYLCAWSVQVSNTEAFFGQGTRLTVV.